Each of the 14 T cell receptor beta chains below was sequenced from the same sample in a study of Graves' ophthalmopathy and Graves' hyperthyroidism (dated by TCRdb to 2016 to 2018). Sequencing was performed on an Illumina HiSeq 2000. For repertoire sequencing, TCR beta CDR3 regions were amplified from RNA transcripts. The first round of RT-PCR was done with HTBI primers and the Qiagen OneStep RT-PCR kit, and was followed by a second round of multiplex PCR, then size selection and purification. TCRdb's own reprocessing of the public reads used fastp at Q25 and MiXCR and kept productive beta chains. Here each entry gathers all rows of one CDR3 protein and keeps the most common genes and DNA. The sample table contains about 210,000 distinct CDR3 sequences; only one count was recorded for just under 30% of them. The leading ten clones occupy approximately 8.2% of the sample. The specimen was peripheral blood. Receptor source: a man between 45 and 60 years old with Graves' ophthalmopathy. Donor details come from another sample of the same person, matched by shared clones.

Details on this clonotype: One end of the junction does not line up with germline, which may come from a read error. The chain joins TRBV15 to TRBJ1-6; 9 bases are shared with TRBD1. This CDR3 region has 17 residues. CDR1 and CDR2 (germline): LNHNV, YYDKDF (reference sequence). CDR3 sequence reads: CATSRDKSGQGNSPPHF. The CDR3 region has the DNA TGTGCCACCAGCAGAGATAAATCAGGACAGGGGAATTCACCCCCCCACTTT.

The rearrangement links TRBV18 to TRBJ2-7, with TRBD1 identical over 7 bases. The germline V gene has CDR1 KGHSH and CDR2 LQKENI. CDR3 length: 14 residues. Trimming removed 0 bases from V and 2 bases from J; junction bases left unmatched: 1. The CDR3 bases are TGTGCCAGCTCACCACCACAGGGGCCCTACGAGCAGTACTTC. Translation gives CASSPPQGPYEQYF.

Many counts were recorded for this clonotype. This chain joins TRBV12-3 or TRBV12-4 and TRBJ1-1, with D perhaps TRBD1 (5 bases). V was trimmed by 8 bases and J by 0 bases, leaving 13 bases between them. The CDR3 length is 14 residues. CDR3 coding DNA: TGTGCCAGCGTCGACGAGGGACTGAACACTGAAGCTTTCTTT. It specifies CASVDEGLNTEAFF.

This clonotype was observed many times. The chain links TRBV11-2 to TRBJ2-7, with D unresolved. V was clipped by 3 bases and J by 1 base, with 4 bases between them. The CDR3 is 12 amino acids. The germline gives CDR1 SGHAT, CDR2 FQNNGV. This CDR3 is CASSFMSYEQYF. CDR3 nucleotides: TGTGCCAGCAGCTTCATGTCCTACGAGCAGTACTTC.

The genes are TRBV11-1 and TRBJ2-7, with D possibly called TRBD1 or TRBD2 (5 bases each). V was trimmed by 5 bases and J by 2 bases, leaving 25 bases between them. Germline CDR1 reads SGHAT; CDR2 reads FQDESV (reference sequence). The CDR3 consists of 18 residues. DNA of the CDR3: TGTGCCAGCAGCCATTTAGGAGGCGGCGAGGGGTCCCCCTACGAGCAGTACTTC. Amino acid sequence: CASSHLGGGEGSPYEQYF.

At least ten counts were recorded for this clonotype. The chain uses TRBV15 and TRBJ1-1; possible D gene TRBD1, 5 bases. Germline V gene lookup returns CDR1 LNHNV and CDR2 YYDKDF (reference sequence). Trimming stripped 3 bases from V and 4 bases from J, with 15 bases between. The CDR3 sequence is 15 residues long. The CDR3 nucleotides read TGTGCCACCAGCAGGGCAGGGTCGGAAGGCACTGAAGCTTTCTTT. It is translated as CATSRAGSEGTEAFF.

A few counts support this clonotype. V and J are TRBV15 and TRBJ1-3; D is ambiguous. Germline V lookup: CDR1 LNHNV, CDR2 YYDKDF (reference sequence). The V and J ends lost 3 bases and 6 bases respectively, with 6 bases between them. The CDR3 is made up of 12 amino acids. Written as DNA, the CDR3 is TGTGCCACCAGCAGGGACGTAAACACCATATATTTT. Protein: CATSRDVNTIYF.

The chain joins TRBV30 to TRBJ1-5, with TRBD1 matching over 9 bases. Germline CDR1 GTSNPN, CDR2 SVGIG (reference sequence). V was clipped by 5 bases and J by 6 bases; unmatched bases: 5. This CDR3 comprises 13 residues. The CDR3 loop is CAWGTGLSQPQHF. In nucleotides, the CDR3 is TGTGCCTGGGGGACAGGGTTGAGTCAGCCCCAGCATTTT. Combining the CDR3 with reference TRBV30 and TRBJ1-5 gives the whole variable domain SQTIHQWPATLVQPVGSPLSLECTVEGTSNPNLYWYRQAAGRGLQLLFYSVGIGQISSEVPQNLSASRPQDRQFILSSKKLLLSDSGFYLCAWGTGLSQPQHFGDGTRLSIL.

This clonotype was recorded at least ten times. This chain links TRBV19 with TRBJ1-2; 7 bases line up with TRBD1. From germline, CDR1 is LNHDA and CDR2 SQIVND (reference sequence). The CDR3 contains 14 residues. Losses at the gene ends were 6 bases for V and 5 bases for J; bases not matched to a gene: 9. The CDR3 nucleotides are TGTGCCAGTAGCCCGGGACAGTCGGCTTATGGCTACACCTTC. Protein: CASSPGQSAYGYTF. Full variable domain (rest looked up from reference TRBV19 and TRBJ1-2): DGGITQSPKYLFRKEGQNVTLSCEQNLNHDAMYWYRQDPGQGLRLIYYSQIVNDFQKGDIAEGYSVSREKKESFPLTVTSAQKNPTAFYLCASSPGQSAYGYTFGSGTRLTVV.

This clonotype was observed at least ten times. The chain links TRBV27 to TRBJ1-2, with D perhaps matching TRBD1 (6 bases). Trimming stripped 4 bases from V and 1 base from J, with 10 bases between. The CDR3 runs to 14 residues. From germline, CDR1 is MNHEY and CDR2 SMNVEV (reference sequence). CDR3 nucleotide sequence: TGTGCCAGCAGTTCGGGACAAATTAACTATGGCTACACCTTC. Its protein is CASSSGQINYGYTF.

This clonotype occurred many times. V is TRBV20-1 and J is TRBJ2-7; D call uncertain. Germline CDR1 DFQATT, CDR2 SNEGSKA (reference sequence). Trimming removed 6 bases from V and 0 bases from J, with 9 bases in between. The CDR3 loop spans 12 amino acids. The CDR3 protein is CSAIGPSYEQYF. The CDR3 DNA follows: TGCAGTGCCATTGGGCCCTCCTACGAGCAGTACTTC.

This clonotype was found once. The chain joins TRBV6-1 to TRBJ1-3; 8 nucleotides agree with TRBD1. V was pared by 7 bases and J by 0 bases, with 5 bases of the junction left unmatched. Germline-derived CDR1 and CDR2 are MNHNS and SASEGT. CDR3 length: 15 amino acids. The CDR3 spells CASNTGGFSGNTIYF. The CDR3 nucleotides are TGTGCCAGCAATACAGGGGGGTTCTCTGGAAACACCATATATTTT.

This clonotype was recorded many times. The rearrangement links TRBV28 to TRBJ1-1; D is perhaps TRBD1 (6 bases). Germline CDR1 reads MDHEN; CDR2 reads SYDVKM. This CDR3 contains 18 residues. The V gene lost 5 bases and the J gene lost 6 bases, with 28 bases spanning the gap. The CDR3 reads CASSPSPGADGRGSEAFF. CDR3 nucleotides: TGTGCCAGCAGTCCGTCCCCAGGGGCGGACGGGAGGGGGTCTGAAGCTTTCTTT.

CDR3 region: CASTGPPAKENTGELFF. The CDR3, as DNA: TGCGCCAGCACAGGTCCTCCGGCGAAGGAGAACACCGGGGAGCTGTTTTTT. The gene calls are TRBV10-1 and TRBJ2-2; D not certain. The V gene's germline CDR1 is WNHNN and CDR2 SYGVQD (reference sequence). The CDR3 runs 17 residues. V was trimmed by 7 bases and J by 1 base, leaving 19 bases between them.